This T cell receptor (beta chain) was sequenced for a study of identical twins. This clonotype was recorded a few times. Each CDR3 protein gets one entry after TCRdb re-called the 5' RACE reads with MiXCR. The data show 200,000 to 250,000 distinct CDR3 sequences, over 13% seen once. The CDR3 is made up of 15 amino acids. V was pared by 4 bases and J by 5 bases, with 14 bases of the junction left unmatched. CDR1 is DFQATT and CDR2 is SNEGSKA in the germline V gene (reference sequence). This receptor was taken from a woman under 30 in good health. The V and J genes are TRBV20-1 and TRBJ2-7; 7 bases are a match to TRBD2. Sequences were obtained from memory (CD45RO+) T cells sorted from blood. CDR3 sequence: CSATYAGESWDEQYF. The CDR3 region has the DNA TGCAGTGCTACGTATGCGGGAGAGTCTTGGGACGAGCAGTACTTC.